This T cell receptor beta chain stems from a study of blood T cell repertoires in COVID-19. Background on the study: Samples came from the United States, Italy and Spain, spanning acute and convalescent COVID-19.

Per the original data handling: Amplifying reference gene primers gave estimates of nucleated cell counts. Assay: immunoSEQ multiplex PCR; the TCRdb copy retains only in-frame clones and omits some. That table furnishes V, J and clone size, whereas the DNA furnished D and trimming. The table lists 200,000 to 300,000 clones, more than 70% of them singletons. V shed 4 bases and J shed 9 bases, with 19 bases lying between them. The length of the CDR3 is 15 residues. Germline CDR1 SEHNR, CDR2 FQNEAQ (reference sequence). A single count supports this clone. The sequence came from a woman in her thirties or forties with acute COVID-19. The sequenced sample consisted of PBMCs or T cells enriched from blood (not recorded which). The chain recombines TRBV7-9 with TRBJ2-1, with D possibly being TRBD2 (6 bases). CDR3 in amino acids: CASSSRDSPRGEQFF. The CDR3 DNA is TGTGCCAGCAGCTCCCGGGACTCCCCAAGGGGTGAGCAGTTCTTC.